Listed here are 27 T cell receptor beta chains from one sample, sequenced in a study of OX40 agonist ivuxolimab in advanced cancers. Library method: the immunoSEQ multiplex PCR assay. TCRdb holds this immuneACCESS table with in-frame rearrangements only. Some clones are missing; in checked studies, unresolved V genes explain under half, and the rest has no known cause. The sample records under 90,000 clones, approximately 95% of which are singletons. About 0.32% of the sample is in the top ten clones. The specimen was CD4+ or CD8+ T cells sorted from blood, collected in a trial of the OX40 agonist ivuxolimab. The receptors derive from an adult with an advanced solid tumor such as melanoma, head and neck, liver or kidney cancer.

This sequence joins TRBV19 and TRBJ2-7; weak D call: TRBD1 (6 bases). CDR1 is LNHDA and CDR2 is SQIVND in the germline V gene (reference sequence). The CDR3 covers 15 residues. V was clipped by 5 bases and J by 1 base, with 15 bases between them. CDR3 loop: CASSPTLTGSYEQYF. CDR3 nucleotides: TGTGCCAGTAGTCCTACACTGACAGGATCCTACGAGCAGTACTTC.

This chain uses TRBV25-1 with TRBJ2-5; no clear D. The J call may be mistaken, given a closer DNA end match to TRBJ2-7. Germline CDR1 is MGHDK and CDR2 is SYGVNS. The CDR3 has 16 residues. The CDR3 sequence: CASSELVGRSSYEQYF. In nucleotides, the CDR3 is TGTGCCAGCAGTGAATTAGTTGGGCGGAGTTCCTACGAGCAGTACTTC.

This CDR3 is CASSLTSYSEQFF. The CDR3 bases are TGTGCCAGCAGCTTAACTAGCTATTCTGAGCAGTTCTTC. The chain has TRBV11-2 and TRBJ2-1; a possible D gene is TRBD2 (6 bases). With 2 bases removed from V and 9 bases from J, the gap between germline ends came to 11 bases. The CDR3 is made up of 13 amino acids. Per germline, CDR1 SGHAT and CDR2 FQNNGV.

The J gene is TRBJ2-5, the V gene TRBV27; D is possibly TRBD1 (5 bases). This CDR3 has 12 residues. Trimming removed 8 bases at V and 2 bases at J, with 9 bases between. Germline V gene data show CDR1 as MNHEY and CDR2 as SMNVEV (reference sequence). CDR3 protein: CASGAGQETQYF. The CDR3 bases are TGTGCCAGCGGAGCAGGGCAAGAGACCCAGTACTTC.

This chain connects TRBV10-2 to TRBJ2-2, with a weak D call TRBD1 (6 bases). Germline loops: CDR1 WSHSY, CDR2 SAAADI. CDR3 length: 15 amino acids. The germline V and J ends were trimmed by 8 bases and 2 bases, with 15 bases remaining between them. The CDR3 region is CASRTVKSNTGELFF. CDR3 bases: TGCGCCAGCCGGACAGTAAAAAGTAACACCGGGGAGCTGTTTTTT.

The chain couples TRBV10-3 to TRBJ2-3; 7 nucleotides match TRBD2. Germline V CDR1 and CDR2: ENHRY, SYGVKD. The CDR3 extends over 15 amino acids. With 11 bases clipped from V and 1 base from J, the junction kept 12 bases outside the gene matches. Here the CDR3 DNA reads TGTGCCGCCCACCCGGGAGGCCTGGGCACAGATACGCAGTATTTT. Translated: CAAHPGGLGTDTQYF.

This chain joins TRBV6-6 and TRBJ1-1; D is uncertain. This CDR3 comprises 14 residues. Germline lookup yields CDR1 MNHNY and CDR2 SVGAGI (reference sequence). Trimming pared 2 bases from V and 1 base from J, leaving 8 bases between. CDR3 coding DNA: TGTGCCAGCAGTTACACTACAGCGAACACTGAAGCTTTCTTT. It yields the protein CASSYTTANTEAFF.

This chain joins TRBV7-6 and TRBJ2-5; perhaps TRBD2 as D (6 bases). The CDR3 is 14 amino acids. Germline loops: CDR1 SGHVS, CDR2 FNYEAQ. V lost 1 base, J lost 3 bases, and 9 bases lay in between. This chain's CDR3 is CASSLVSGEETQYF. CDR3 sequence (DNA): TGTGCCAGCAGCTTAGTTTCGGGAGAAGAGACCCAGTACTTC. Variable domain in full (rest from reference TRBV7-6 and TRBJ2-5): GAGVSQSPRYKVTKRGQDVALRCDPISGHVSLYWYRQALGQGPEFLTYFNYEAQQDKSGLPNDRFSAERPEGSISTLTIQRTEQRDSAMYRCASSLVSGEETQYFGPGTRLLVL.

The chain uses TRBV18 and TRBJ1-5, with D perhaps matching TRBD1 (6 bases). V lost 3 bases and J 6 bases, leaving 12 bases between the germline ends. The CDR3 is made up of 14 amino acids. In germline, CDR1 is KGHSH, CDR2 LQKENI. The CDR3 coding sequence is TGTGCCAGCTCACCGCGCGGGGGCGTTCAGCCCCAGCATTTT. Its translation: CASSPRGGVQPQHF.

The J gene is TRBJ1-1, the V gene TRBV5-8, with D unresolved. Looked up from germline, CDR1 is SGHTS and CDR2 is YDEGEE. The CDR3 sequence is 13 residues long. V lost 1 base and J lost 4, with 8 bases in between. The CDR3 nucleotides are TGTGCCAGCAGCTTGACAGTCCCCACTGAAGCTTTCTTT. Its translation: CASSLTVPTEAFF.

The chain carries TRBV28 and TRBJ2-1; TRBD2 matches 11 bases. The CDR3 is made up of 15 amino acids. After removal of 11 bases from V and 4 bases from J, the junction contained 10 bases not matched to a gene. Per germline, CDR1 MDHEN and CDR2 SYDVKM. CDR3 bases: TGTGCCTCGAAAACTAGCGGGGGCAAATACAATGAGCAGTTCTTC. Translating gives CASKTSGGKYNEQFF.

The rearrangement links TRBV27 to TRBJ2-4; TRBD1 agrees at 8 bases. This CDR3 spans 13 amino acids. Losses at the gene ends were 4 bases for V and 8 bases for J; bases not matched to a gene: 4. Germline-derived CDR1 and CDR2 are MNHEY and SMNVEV (reference sequence). The CDR3 loop reads CASSSRGRDIQYF. In DNA form, the CDR3 reads TGTGCCAGCAGTTCCAGGGGGCGGGACATTCAGTACTTC.

The chain joins TRBV6-5 to TRBJ1-5, with a weak D call TRBD1 (6 bases). Germline CDR1 is MNHEY and CDR2 is SVGAGI. Trimming took 6 bases from V and 2 from J, leaving 14 bases between them. This CDR3 has 15 residues. The CDR3 nucleotides read TGTGCCAGCAGACGGGGGGCGCCGGGCAATCAGCCCCAGCATTTT. Protein product: CASRRGAPGNQPQHF.

The chain is built from TRBV4-1 and TRBJ1-2; 8 positions agree with TRBD1. V was clipped by 3 bases and J by 4 bases; unmatched bases: 1. CDR1 and CDR2 from the germline V gene are MGHRA and YSYEKL. The CDR3 runs 13 residues. CDR3 DNA sequence: TGCGCCAGCAGCCAGGGGACAGGCTATGGCTACACCTTC. As protein: CASSQGTGYGYTF.

V usage is TRBV18 and J usage is TRBJ2-3; D gene ambiguous. V was cut by 2 bases and J by 0 bases, with 12 bases left in between. Germline CDR1 KGHSH, CDR2 LQKENI. CDR3 length: 16 amino acids. DNA of the CDR3: TGTGCCAGCTCACCAACGTCAGGATCTAGCACAGATACGCAGTATTTT. It encodes CASSPTSGSSTDTQYF.

The chain joins TRBV28 to TRBJ2-7; 8 nucleotides match TRBD1. Germline lookup yields CDR1 MDHEN and CDR2 SYDVKM. The trim removed 9 bases at V and 5 bases at J, leaving 6 bases unmatched. CDR3 size: 12 residues. The CDR3 region is CASTDRGNEQYF. CDR3 bases: TGTGCCAGTACAGACAGGGGCAACGAGCAGTACTTC.

V usage is TRBV6-1 and J usage is TRBJ2-5; 8 positions agree with TRBD1. The J segment lost 5 bases and the V segment lost 2 bases, leaving 10 bases of the junction unmatched. This CDR3 contains 16 residues. Germline lookup yields CDR1 MNHNS and CDR2 SASEGT. This chain's CDR3 is CASSEYQQGVGETQYF. The CDR3 region has the DNA TGTGCCAGCAGTGAATATCAACAGGGGGTCGGGGAGACCCAGTACTTC.

This clone was seen only once. The chain carries TRBV11-2 and TRBJ2-4; 8 bases match TRBD1. With 5 bases clipped from V and 5 bases from J, the junction kept 2 bases outside the gene matches. The CDR3 runs 13 residues. From germline, CDR1 is SGHAT and CDR2 FQNNGV. The CDR3 loop reads CASSLDRENIQYF. The CDR3, as DNA: TGTGCCAGCAGCCTGGACAGGGAAAACATTCAGTACTTC.

This clone was recorded once. The rearrangement joins TRBV10-3 to TRBJ1-4; unclear D gene. This CDR3 has 11 amino acids. CDR1 ENHRY and CDR2 SYGVKD come from the germline V gene. V lost 3 bases and J lost 8, with 4 bases in between. The CDR3 here is CAISEMEKLFF. In nucleotides, the CDR3 is TGTGCCATCAGTGAAATGGAAAAACTGTTTTTT.

This clone has only one observation. The rearrangement joins TRBV27 to TRBJ2-5; 10 nucleotides agree with TRBD1. Germline V gene lookup returns CDR1 MNHEY and CDR2 SMNVEV (reference sequence). V gave up 5 bases and J gave up 4 bases; unmatched junction bases: 7. The CDR3 consists of 15 residues. As DNA, the CDR3 is TGTGCCAGCAGTAGACAGGGGGCAGGAGGAGAGACCCAGTACTTC. As protein: CASSRQGAGGETQYF.

V gene TRBV30 combines with J gene TRBJ1-1; D not certain. Looked up from germline, CDR1 is GTSNPN and CDR2 is SVGIG (reference sequence). The CDR3 spans 12 residues. V lost 3 bases to trimming and J lost 6 bases, with 11 bases between them. The CDR3 sequence: CAWRRQLSEAFF. The CDR3 DNA is TGTGCCTGGAGGCGTCAGCTCTCTGAAGCTTTCTTT.

The rearrangement joins TRBV6-6 to TRBJ2-1; 9 positions match TRBD2. Germline trimming cut 5 bases from V and 8 bases from J; bases unmatched to any gene: 7. The CDR3 covers 14 residues. Germline CDR1 and CDR2: MNHNY and SVGAGI (reference sequence). The CDR3 sequence: CASSLLAGEDEQFF. CDR3 in DNA: TGTGCCAGCAGTCTCTTAGCGGGAGAGGATGAGCAGTTCTTC.

Worth noting for this clone: Other DNA sequences of this sample code for an identical CDR3. The chain combines TRBV19 with TRBJ1-2; 8 bases fit TRBD1. V shed 6 bases, J shed 2 bases, and the junction held 5 bases outside the gene matches. The CDR3 runs to 14 residues. Germline V gene sequence: CDR1 LNHDA, CDR2 SQIVND (reference sequence). Here the CDR3 reads CASSPDRDNYGYTF. The CDR3 DNA is TGTGCCAGTAGCCCGGACAGGGACAACTATGGCTACACCTTC.

The J gene is TRBJ2-5, the V gene TRBV25-1; TRBD2 aligns across 9 bases. Trimming at V came to 4 bases and at J to 5 bases, leaving 5 bases not matched to a gene. Germline loops: CDR1 MGHDK, CDR2 SYGVNS. This CDR3 comprises 14 residues. The CDR3 DNA follows: TGTGCCAGCAGTGGGACTAGCGTGGGGGAGACCCAGTACTTC. Protein sequence: CASSGTSVGETQYF. Full variable domain (outside the CDR3, taken from reference TRBV25-1 and TRBJ2-5): EADIYQTPRYLVIGTGKKITLECSQTMGHDKMYWYQQDPGMELHLIHYSYGVNSTEKGDLSSESTVSRIRTEHFPLTLESARPSHTSQYLCASSGTSVGETQYFGPGTRLLVL.

V gene TRBV11-2 combines with J gene TRBJ2-3; perhaps TRBD2 as D (6 bases). The length of the CDR3 is 15 residues. The V end lost 1 base, the J end lost 1 base, and 9 bases lay between the germline ends. The germline CDR1 and CDR2 sequences are SGHAT and FQNNGV. The CDR3 protein is CASSLVPGGTDTQYF. The DNA of the CDR3 is TGTGCCAGCAGCTTAGTCCCGGGAGGCACAGATACGCAGTATTTT.

The chain combines TRBV2 with TRBJ1-1; the D gene is possibly TRBD1 (6 bases). The CDR3 contains 14 residues. V shed 11 bases and J shed 5 bases, with 21 bases lying between them. Germline CDR1 is SNHLY and CDR2 is FYNNEI. The CDR3 sequence: CAGRTVTVGTEAFF. DNA of the CDR3: TGTGCCGGGCGGACAGTGACGGTGGGTACTGAAGCTTTCTTT. The complete variable domain, with remaining parts taken from reference TRBV2 and TRBJ1-1, reads EPEVTQTPSHQVTQMGQEVILRCVPISNHLYFYWYRQILGQKVEFLVSFYNNEISEKSEIFDDQFSVERPDGSNFTLKIRSTKLEDSAMYFCAGRTVTVGTEAFFGQGTRLTVV.

The V and J genes are TRBV28 and TRBJ1-4, with 10 bases lining up with TRBD1. After removal of 4 bases from V and 8 bases from J, the junction contained 10 bases not matched to a gene. The V gene's germline CDR1 is MDHEN and CDR2 SYDVKM. The CDR3 is 16 amino acids. The CDR3 protein is CASSSRRQGAIEKLFF. DNA of the CDR3: TGTGCCAGCAGTTCCAGGCGACAGGGGGCGATAGAAAAACTGTTTTTT.